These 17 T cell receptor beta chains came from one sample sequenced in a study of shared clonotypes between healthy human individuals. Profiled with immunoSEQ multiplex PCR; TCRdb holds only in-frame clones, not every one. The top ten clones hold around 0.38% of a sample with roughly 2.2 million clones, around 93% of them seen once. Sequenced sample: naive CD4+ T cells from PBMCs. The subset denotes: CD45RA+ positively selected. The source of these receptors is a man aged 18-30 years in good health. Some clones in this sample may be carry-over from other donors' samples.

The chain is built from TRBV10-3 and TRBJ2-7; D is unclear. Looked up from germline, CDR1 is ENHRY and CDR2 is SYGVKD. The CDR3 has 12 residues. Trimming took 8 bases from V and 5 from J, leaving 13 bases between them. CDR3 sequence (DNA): TGTGCCATCTCCTCAATATTGGACGAGCAGTACTTC. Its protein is CAISSILDEQYF.

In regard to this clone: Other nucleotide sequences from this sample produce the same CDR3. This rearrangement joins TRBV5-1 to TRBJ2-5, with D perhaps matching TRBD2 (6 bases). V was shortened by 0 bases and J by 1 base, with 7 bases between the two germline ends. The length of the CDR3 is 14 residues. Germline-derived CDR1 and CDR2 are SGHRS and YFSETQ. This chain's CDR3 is CASSLVSGQETQYF. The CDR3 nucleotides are TGCGCCAGCAGCTTGGTTAGCGGCCAAGAGACCCAGTACTTC.

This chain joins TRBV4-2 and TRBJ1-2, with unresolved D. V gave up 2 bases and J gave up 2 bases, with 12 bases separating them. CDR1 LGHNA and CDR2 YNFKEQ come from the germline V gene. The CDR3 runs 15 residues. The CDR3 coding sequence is TGTGCCAGCAGCCAATTCGGGTCCGAAAACTATGGCTACACCTTC. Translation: CASSQFGSENYGYTF.

CDR3 amino acids: CSAEQGAYGYTF. The DNA for the CDR3 is TGCAGCGCCGAACAGGGAGCATATGGCTACACCTTC. The chain joins TRBV29-1 to TRBJ1-2, with a possible D match to TRBD1 (6 bases). Germline assignment: CDR1 SQVTM and CDR2 ANQGSEA. The germline V and J ends were trimmed by 7 bases and 5 bases, with 14 bases remaining between them. CDR3 size: 12 residues.

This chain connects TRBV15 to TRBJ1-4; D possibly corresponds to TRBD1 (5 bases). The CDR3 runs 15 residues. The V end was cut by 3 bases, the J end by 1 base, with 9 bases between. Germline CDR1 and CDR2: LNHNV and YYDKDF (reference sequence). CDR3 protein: CATSRYQGTNEKLFF. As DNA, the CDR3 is TGTGCCACCAGCAGGTATCAGGGAACTAATGAAAAACTGTTTTTT.

CDR3: CASLEDDTGELFF. The CDR3 coding sequence is TGTGCCAGTCTGGAGGACGACACCGGGGAGCTGTTTTTT. The gene calls are TRBV25-1 and TRBJ2-2; D may be TRBD2 (5 bases). CDR3 length: 13 residues. V gave up 9 bases and J gave up 3 bases, with 11 bases separating them. Germline lookup yields CDR1 MGHDK and CDR2 SYGVNS.

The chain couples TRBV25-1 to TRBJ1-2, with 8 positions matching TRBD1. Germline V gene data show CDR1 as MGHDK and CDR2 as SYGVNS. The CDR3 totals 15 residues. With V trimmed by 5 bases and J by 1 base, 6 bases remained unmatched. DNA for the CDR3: TGTGCCAGCAGTAAGCTAGGACAGGGTAACTATGGCTACACCTTC. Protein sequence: CASSKLGQGNYGYTF.

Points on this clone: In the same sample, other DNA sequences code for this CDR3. The CDR3 protein is CSVGGAGANYGYTF. The CDR3 bases are TGCAGCGTTGGGGGCGCGGGAGCTAACTATGGCTACACCTTC. This rearrangement joins TRBV29-1 to TRBJ1-2; D is possibly TRBD1 (5 bases). The germline V gene has CDR1 SQVTM and CDR2 ANQGSEA. V was trimmed by 4 bases and J by 0 bases, leaving 12 bases between them. The CDR3 is 14 residues long.

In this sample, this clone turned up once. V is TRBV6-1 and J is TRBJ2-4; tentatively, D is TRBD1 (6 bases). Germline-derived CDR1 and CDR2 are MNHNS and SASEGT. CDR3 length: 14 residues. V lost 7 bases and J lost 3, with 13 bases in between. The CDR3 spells CASNVGAGKNIQYF. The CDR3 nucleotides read TGTGCCAGCAATGTGGGGGCGGGCAAAAACATTCAGTACTTC.

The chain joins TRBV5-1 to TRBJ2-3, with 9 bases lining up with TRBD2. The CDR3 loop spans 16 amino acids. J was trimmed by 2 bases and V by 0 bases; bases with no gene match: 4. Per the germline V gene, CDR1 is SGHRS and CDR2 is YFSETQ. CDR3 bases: TGCGCCAGCAGCTTGGCCGCGGGAGGGTCCACAGATACGCAGTATTTT. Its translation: CASSLAAGGSTDTQYF. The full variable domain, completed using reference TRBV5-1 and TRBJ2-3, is KAGVTQTPRYLIKTRGQQVTLSCSPISGHRSVSWYQQTPGQGLQFLFEYFSETQRNKGNFPGRFSGRQFSNSRSEMNVSTLELGDSALYLCASSLAAGGSTDTQYFGPGTRLTVL.

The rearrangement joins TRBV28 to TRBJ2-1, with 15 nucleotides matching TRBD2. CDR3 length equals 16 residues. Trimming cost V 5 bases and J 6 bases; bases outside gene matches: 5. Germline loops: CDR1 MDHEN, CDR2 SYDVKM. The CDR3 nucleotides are TGTGCCAGCAGTGGGACTAGCGGGGGGTTTTTCAATGAGCAGTTCTTC. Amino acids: CASSGTSGGFFNEQFF.

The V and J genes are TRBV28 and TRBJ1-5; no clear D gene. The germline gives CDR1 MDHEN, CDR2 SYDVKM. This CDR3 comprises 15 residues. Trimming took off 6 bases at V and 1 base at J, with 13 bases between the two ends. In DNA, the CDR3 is TGTGCCAGCAGCACCCGGACTACGAGCAATCAGCCCCAGCATTTT. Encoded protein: CASSTRTTSNQPQHF.

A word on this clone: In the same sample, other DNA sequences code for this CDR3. CDR3 sequence reads: CASSLQGYNEQFF. The CDR3, as DNA: TGTGCCAGCAGCTTACAGGGGTACAATGAGCAGTTCTTC. V is TRBV11-3 and J is TRBJ2-1, with D tentatively TRBD1 (6 bases). The CDR3 loop spans 13 amino acids. CDR1 is SGHNT and CDR2 is YENEEA in the germline V gene. With 2 bases removed from V and 4 bases from J, the gap between germline ends came to 6 bases.

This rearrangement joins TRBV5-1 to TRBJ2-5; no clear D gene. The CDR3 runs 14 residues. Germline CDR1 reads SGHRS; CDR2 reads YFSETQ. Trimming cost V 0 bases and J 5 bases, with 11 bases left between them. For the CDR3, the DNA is TGCGCCAGCAGCTTGGTCGACTTCACGGAGACCCAGTACTTC. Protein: CASSLVDFTETQYF.

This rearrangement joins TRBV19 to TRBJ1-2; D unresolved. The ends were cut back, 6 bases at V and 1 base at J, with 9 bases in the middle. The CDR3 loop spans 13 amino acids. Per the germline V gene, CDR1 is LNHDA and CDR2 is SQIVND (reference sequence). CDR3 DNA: TGTGCCAGTAGCTATCGAAGTAACTATGGCTACACCTTC. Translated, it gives CASSYRSNYGYTF.

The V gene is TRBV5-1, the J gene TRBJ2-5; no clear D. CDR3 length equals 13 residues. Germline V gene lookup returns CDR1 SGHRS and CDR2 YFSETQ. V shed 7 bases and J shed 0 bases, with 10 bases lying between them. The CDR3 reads CASDSGYQETQYF. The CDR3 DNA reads TGCGCCAGCGACTCAGGATACCAAGAGACCCAGTACTTC.

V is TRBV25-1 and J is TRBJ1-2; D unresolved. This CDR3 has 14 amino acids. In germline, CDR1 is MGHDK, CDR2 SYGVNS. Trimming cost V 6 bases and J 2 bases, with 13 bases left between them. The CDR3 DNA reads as TGTGCCAGCAGAGACCGCGGCGGGAACTATGGCTACACCTTC. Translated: CASRDRGGNYGYTF.